This T cell receptor (beta chain) was identified in a study of human T cells and chemical hapten exposure (dated by TCRdb to about 2021). Some background on the complete study: For sensitization, 2% DPC in acetone was applied to a 2 cm by 2 cm area of upper inner arm skin. The study tracked peripheral blood TCR repertoire changes in vivo during primary and secondary sensitization to the hapten diphenylcyclopropenone (DPC) in alopecia patients. Some 29 alopecia patients provided blood for TCR sequencing at one to four time points (pre-sensitization, 2, 6 and 24 weeks). Patch testing on the upper back used Finn chambers containing 0.01% DPC, with scoring done after 6 days according to International Contact Dermatitis Research Group standards. Libraries were pooled for sequencing, and per-sample TCR yields varied mainly because of small differences in library volumes within the pool. The mostly female patient cohort included alopecia areata with under or over 50% scalp involvement, alopecia totalis and alopecia universalis. Blood was sampled from patients pre-sensitization (week 0) and at 2, 6 and about 24 weeks after DPC sensitization. Throughout the study period of 20 to 30 weeks, patients also received therapeutic DPC doses to the scalp every week.

The time point tag for this specimen amounts to: patch test 1, 2 weeks after DPC sensitization. Sample treatment or condition, as interpreted from the label and publication: therapeutic diphenylcyclopropenone sensitization with weekly scalp DPC. At every patch-test visit, the blood draw took place before the patch test was put on. Patients were eligible if aged 18 to 70, diagnosed with alopecia and judged suitable for DPC therapy, and pregnant patients were excluded. Total RNA was isolated from unfractionated whole blood collected in Tempus Blood RNA tubes. Library generation was performed with RACE. Data came from a NextSeq 500. During library preparation, unique molecular identifiers were attached to individual cDNA molecules so that TCRs could be counted quantitatively and reproducibly. Each blood RNA sample was used to sequence both TCR alpha and TCR beta chains. The authors' pipeline ran thus. Samples had a median of roughly 87,000 TCRs, with a range from about 23,224 to 700,000. The Decombinator software suite was used to annotate V, J and CDR3 in the TCR reads. Every sample was subsampled to the same number of TCRs (28,000) for the PS versus PT1 abundance plots. Expanded TCRs were defined as absent before sensitization and observed at least eight times at the 2-week time point. Clones were called with MiXCR by TCRdb after fastp trimmed the public reads at Q25, and only in-frame beta chains were retained. Each entry is one CDR3 protein sequence, shown with its most common DNA and genes. TCRdb assigned the V and J calls; the authors' analysis was not used. The sample table lists some 350,000 distinct CDR3 sequences, around 7% of them with a count of one. Together, the top ten hold approximately 8% of the sample.

What the work shows at the level of the full study, not this receptor alone: Repeated subsampling changed both the strength of the expansion versus patch-test correlation and the threshold at which that correlation became significant. Because all patients had alopecia, a presumed autoimmune disease, the immune response of the patients might differ from that of healthy individuals. DPC sensitization did not change the number of TCRs with a frequency above 1 in 1000, and there was no evidence of changes in global repertoire structure. The number of PT1 expanded TCRs positively correlated with patch test score, significant at thresholds 8, 16 and 32 but not 4. Expanded TCRs formed significantly more large CDR3 similarity clusters than pre-sensitization or healthy control sets, consistent with antigen-driven responses.

About this clonotype itself: No cognate antigen has been identified for it. Base-call qualities are not available, and no considerably larger clone is one nucleotide away.

The sample consisted of whole blood, taken in connection with sensitization to the hapten diphenylcyclopropenone (DPC). The receptor's source is a woman aged 18-35 years with alopecia areata. Some clones in this sample may be carry-over from other donors' samples.

The sequence in DNA is TGTGCCAGCAGCCAAGTTCTGGGGGGGAGTGAAAAACTGTTTTTT. This sequence encodes CASSQVLGGSEKLFF. The chain is made from TRBV14 and TRBJ1-4; TRBD1 is perhaps the D gene, given 5 matching bases. Spanning cysteine to phenylalanine, the CDR3 consists of 15 amino acids. The sequence is cut down to CDR3 DNA, 45 bases in frame from base 1. Between the V and J ends, shortened by 1 base and 7 bases respectively, the junction contains 13 bases. CDR1 and CDR2 are drawn from the germline V gene: SGHDN, FVKESK.